The 17 T cell receptor beta chains reported below all come from one sample, sequenced in a study of blood T cell repertoires in COVID-19 (dated by TCRdb to 2018 to 2020). Libraries were made using the immunoSEQ multiplex PCR assay. In TCRdb, the immuneACCESS table is reduced to in-frame sequences with V and J assigned. These tables do not hold every clone; where another copy was compared, an unresolved V gene accounts for under half, and the others remain unexplained. The sample table lists about 40,000 clones, 70% to 90% of them with a count of one. The leading ten clones occupy around 13% of the sample. The sequenced material came from peripheral blood. All receptors derive from a human donor in a cohort sampled during active COVID-19.

The chain employs TRBV7-2 and TRBJ1-2, with a possible D match to TRBD1 (6 bases). CDR3 length: 13 residues. Germline CDR1 reads SGHTA; CDR2 reads FQGNSA. V lost 6 bases, J lost 0 bases, and 8 bases lay in between. The CDR3 spells CASSTGTNYGYTF. The CDR3 DNA is TGTGCCAGCAGTACAGGGACTAACTATGGCTACACCTTC.

Details on this clone: A junction end diverges from the germline sequence, so it may reflect a read error. This sample includes further DNA sequences coding for the same CDR3. This sequence joins TRBV11-1 and TRBJ1-2; 7 bases are a match to TRBD1. The CDR3 extends over 15 amino acids. The germline V gene encodes CDR1 SGHAT and CDR2 FQDESV (reference sequence). The CDR3 is CASSSQGGEFHGYTF. DNA of the CDR3: TGTGCCAGCAGCTCCCAAGGGGGCGAGTTCCATGGTTACACCTTC.

This clone was picked up a small number of times. The rearrangement uses TRBV10-3 and TRBJ1-2, with D maybe TRBD1 (5 bases). The CDR3 is 13 amino acids. Trimming cost V 9 bases and J 5 bases, with 16 bases left between them. Germline CDR1 is ENHRY and CDR2 is SYGVKD. CDR3 DNA sequence: TGTGCCATGGGGACTTCGCGAGAGTATGGCTACACCTTC. Translating gives CAMGTSREYGYTF.

This clone was detected a few times. The chain couples TRBV11-3 to TRBJ1-1; D gene unclear. The ends were cut back, 0 bases at V and 9 bases at J, with 11 bases in the middle. CDR3 length: 13 residues. Per the germline V gene, CDR1 is SGHNT and CDR2 is YENEEA. In DNA form, the CDR3 reads TGTGCCAGCAGCTTAGATCCTGGGAGGAAAGCTTTCTTT. Translated, it gives CASSLDPGRKAFF.

The chain has TRBV10-3 and TRBJ1-6; D unclear. Germline CDR1 is ENHRY and CDR2 is SYGVKD. V dropped 4 bases and J dropped 0 bases, with 16 bases sitting between them. This CDR3 comprises 18 residues. CDR3 DNA sequence: TGTGCCATCAGTGGGGCTTTTGTGACCGACTCCTATAATTCACCCCTCCACTTT. This sequence encodes CAISGAFVTDSYNSPLHF.

This clone was found once. The rearrangement joins TRBV9 to TRBJ1-2, with a weak D call TRBD1 (6 bases). CDR1 is SGDLS and CDR2 is YYNGEE in the germline V gene. This CDR3 is 12 amino acids long. Trimming took 3 bases from V and 8 from J, leaving 11 bases between them. The CDR3 sequence: CASSEVTGGYTF. CDR3 nucleotides: TGTGCCAGCAGCGAGGTGACAGGCGGCTACACCTTC.

Remarks on this clone: One end of the junction fails to match germline, which may point to a read error. The chain employs TRBV29-1 and TRBJ1-1; 7 bases are a match to TRBD1. The germline CDR1 and CDR2 sequences are SQVTM and ANQGSEA. The CDR3 has 11 residues. As DNA, the CDR3 is TGCAGCGGTGAAGAACAGGGGAAAGCTTTCTTT. It is translated as CSGEEQGKAFF.

This rearrangement joins TRBV7-2 to TRBJ2-1, with 11 bases that match TRBD2. Germline CDR1 reads SGHTA; CDR2 reads FQGNSA. Losses at the gene ends were 1 base for V and 2 bases for J; bases not matched to a gene: 1. The CDR3 is made up of 16 amino acids. The CDR3 DNA follows: TGTGCCAGCAGCTTAGATAGCGGGGGGGCCTACAATGAGCAGTTCTTC. Residues: CASSLDSGGAYNEQFF.

This rearrangement joins TRBV2 to TRBJ2-2; possibly TRBD2 for D (5 bases). V was shortened by 6 bases and J by 6 bases, with 14 bases between the two germline ends. The CDR3 totals 14 residues. The germline CDR1 and CDR2 sequences are SNHLY and FYNNEI. CDR3 sequence: CASRPDWLAGELFF. CDR3 nucleotides: TGTGCCAGCAGGCCGGACTGGTTAGCCGGGGAGCTGTTTTTT.

The genes are TRBV7-2 and TRBJ2-3; D is undetermined. V was trimmed by 1 base and J by 6 bases, leaving 8 bases between them. Germline V gene lookup returns CDR1 SGHTA and CDR2 FQGNSA. The CDR3 loop spans 13 amino acids. The CDR3 sequence: CASSLVRRDTQYF. The CDR3 nucleotides are TGTGCCAGCAGCTTAGTCCGCAGGGATACGCAGTATTTT.

The chain employs TRBV6-5 and TRBJ2-7; 7 bases match TRBD1. Trimming removed 2 bases from V and 3 bases from J; junction bases left unmatched: 7. Germline V lookup: CDR1 MNHEY, CDR2 SVGAGI. This CDR3 has 15 residues. The CDR3 coding sequence is TGTGCCAGCAGTTACCGGGCCCACAGGGGCTACGAGCAGTACTTC. Its protein product is CASSYRAHRGYEQYF.

V gene TRBV4-2 combines with J gene TRBJ1-5; possibly TRBD1 for D (5 bases). Deletions cut 3 bases from V and 3 bases from J, with 12 bases between. The germline V gene encodes CDR1 LGHNA and CDR2 YNFKEQ. The CDR3 sequence is 15 residues long. The CDR3 DNA reads TGTGCCAGCAGCCAGGTAGCAGGGCTCAATCAGCCCCAGCATTTT. Translation gives CASSQVAGLNQPQHF.

This chain uses TRBV12-3 or TRBV12-4 with TRBJ1-5, with unresolved D. The CDR3 loop spans 13 amino acids. Trimming removed 3 bases from V and 6 bases from J, with 9 bases in between. CDR3 DNA: TGTGCCAGCAGTTTTCGGGAGGGTCAGCCCCAGCATTTT. This codes for CASSFREGQPQHF.

This clone has just a few counts. The J gene is TRBJ1-1, the V gene TRBV6-5, with 8 bases fitting TRBD1. The CDR3 has 14 amino acids. CDR1 is MNHEY and CDR2 is SVGAGI in the germline V gene. Losses at the gene ends were 9 bases for V and 5 bases for J; bases not matched to a gene: 11. CDR3 protein: CASVTGGQGTEAFF. In nucleotides, the CDR3 is TGTGCCAGTGTTACAGGGGGTCAGGGGACTGAAGCTTTCTTT.

V usage is TRBV19 and J usage is TRBJ1-5; 8 bases are a match to TRBD1. The germline V gene encodes CDR1 LNHDA and CDR2 SQIVND (reference sequence). CDR3 length: 15 amino acids. V was clipped by 8 bases and J by 4 bases; unmatched bases: 10. This CDR3 reads CASGSGQGANQPQHF. The CDR3 nucleotides read TGTGCCAGTGGAAGTGGGCAGGGGGCAAATCAGCCCCAGCATTTT.

Only a few counts were recorded for this clone. This chain connects TRBV18 to TRBJ2-7; tentative D call: TRBD2 (6 bases). The CDR3 is made up of 20 amino acids. Between the trimmed V and J ends, which lost 3 bases and 4 bases, there was a span of 31 bases. Germline V CDR1 and CDR2: KGHSH, LQKENI. The CDR3, as DNA: TGTGCCAGCTCACCTCAGTTCAGGCCAGGGATCCGGGACTCCCCTTACGAGCAGTACTTC. This encodes CASSPQFRPGIRDSPYEQYF.

This clone was picked up one time. V usage is TRBV6-1 and J usage is TRBJ2-2, with D possibly TRBD1 on 5 matching bases. The CDR3 runs 16 residues. V lost 3 bases and J 0 bases, leaving 11 bases between the germline ends. Germline CDR1 is MNHNS and CDR2 is SASEGT. CDR3 amino acids: CASSDSRVTNTGELFF. For the CDR3, the DNA is TGTGCCAGCAGTGATAGCAGGGTAACGAACACCGGGGAGCTGTTTTTT.